The present entry profiles one TCR beta chain with its context. Between the trimmed V and J ends, which lost 3 bases and 0 bases, there was a span of 6 bases. The CDR3 sequence is 13 residues long. Germline V lookup: CDR1 MGHRA, CDR2 YSYEKL. The record originates from a study of blood T cell repertoires in COVID-19. The wider study: The samples span acute and convalescent COVID-19 from the United States, Italy and Spain. Nucleic acid was either cDNA or gDNA, and it came from T cells, B-cell-depleted T cells, or PBMCs.

In the authors' methods: Scientists estimated how many nucleated cells there were by amplifying reference gene primers. Method: immunoSEQ multiplex PCR; TCRdb's copy keeps in-frame clones and lacks some. That table is the source of V, J and clone size, and D and trimming were worked out from the DNA. The sample shows under 200,000 clones, roughly 90% of them seen only once. The sample consisted of peripheral blood. The sequence was obtained from a man in his forties or fifties with acute or convalescent COVID-19. J is TRBJ2-7 and V is TRBV4-1; D is undetermined. The CDR3 spells CASSHSDSYEQYF. DNA for the CDR3: TGCGCCAGCAGCCACAGCGACTCCTACGAGCAGTACTTC.